This section outlines one T cell receptor beta chain sequence together with its context. No record exists of this donor's CMV serostatus. The CDR3 covers 15 residues. Germline V gives CDR1 SGHRS, CDR2 YFSETQ. The PCR contained 60 Vbeta and 13 Jbeta primers. Some clones are missing from TCRdb's copy, which holds only in-frame ones; the method was immunoSEQ multiplex PCR. There are about 160,000 clones in the sample; 80% occur only once, and roughly 2% lies in the top ten. This sample is part of a study of cytomegalovirus exposure and HLA in healthy donors. The sequence was obtained from a human donor in good health. The chain recombines TRBV5-1 with TRBJ1-6, with D perhaps TRBD1 (5 bases). Sequencing used PBMCs. CDR3 in amino acids: CAAYQGPAVNSPLHF. CDR3 bases: TGCGCAGCGTATCAGGGCCCGGCGGTTAATTCACCCCTCCACTTT.